Presented here are 7 T cell receptor beta chains from one specimen sequenced in a study of blood T cell repertoires in COVID-19. Only in-frame clones appear in the TCRdb table, and some are missing; sequencing was by immunoSEQ multiplex PCR. The repertoire consists of hundreds of thousands of clones, with approximately 90% occurring once and the leading ten covering less than 3.5%. The specimen sequenced was peripheral blood. Source of these receptors: a woman aged 18 to 35 who had recovered from COVID-19.

This chain joins TRBV11-3 and TRBJ2-1, with D possibly being TRBD1 (6 bases). There are 16 residues in the CDR3. The germline V gene has CDR1 SGHNT and CDR2 YENEEA. The V end lost 1 base, the J end lost 2 bases, and 12 bases lay between the germline ends. CDR3 DNA: TGTGCCAGCAGCTTAGTGGACAGACTCACCTACAATGAGCAGTTCTTC. Its protein is CASSLVDRLTYNEQFF.

This chain links TRBV10-1 with TRBJ2-1; no definite D call. Trimming took off 2 bases at V and 7 bases at J, with 12 bases between the two ends. Germline V CDR1 and CDR2: WNHNN, SYGVQD (reference sequence). The CDR3 totals 14 residues. CDR3 sequence reads: CASSEATADNEQFF. As DNA, the CDR3 is TGCGCCAGCAGTGAGGCGACGGCGGATAATGAGCAGTTCTTC.

The CDR3 loop is CASSPWALSNQPQHF. In DNA, the CDR3 is TGTGCCAGCAGCCCGTGGGCCCTTAGCAATCAGCCCCAGCATTTT. The chain is built from TRBV7-2 and TRBJ1-5; no clear D. The V end was cut by 5 bases, the J end by 0 bases, with 11 bases between. The CDR3 spans 15 residues. The V gene's germline CDR1 is SGHTA and CDR2 FQGNSA.

The chain couples TRBV7-2 to TRBJ2-5; no definite D call. Germline-derived CDR1 and CDR2 are SGHTA and FQGNSA. With 1 base removed from V and 5 bases from J, the gap between germline ends came to 14 bases. The CDR3 loop spans 15 amino acids. The CDR3 coding sequence is TGTGCCAGCAGCTTAGAACTGCGGCTGTTGGAGACCCAGTACTTC. Amino acid sequence: CASSLELRLLETQYF.

This clone was seen a handful of times. The chain uses TRBV7-9 and TRBJ2-2; D might be TRBD1 (6 bases). The CDR3 is made up of 16 amino acids. From germline, CDR1 is SEHNR and CDR2 FQNEAQ (reference sequence). With 5 bases removed from V and 2 bases from J, the gap between germline ends came to 15 bases. The CDR3 nucleotides read TGTGCCAGCAGCCTGGGGCTGGGGACAAACACCGGGGAGCTGTTTTTT. Its translation is CASSLGLGTNTGELFF.

The chain couples TRBV6-2 or TRBV6-3 to TRBJ2-2, with 9 bases matching TRBD1. Losses at the gene ends were 2 bases for V and 2 bases for J; bases not matched to a gene: 9. Germline values: CDR1 MNHEY, CDR2 SVGEGT. The CDR3 runs to 18 residues. The CDR3 sequence is CASSYPTGQGSNTGELFF. The DNA of the CDR3 is TGTGCCAGCAGTTACCCCACCGGACAGGGGTCCAACACCGGGGAGCTGTTTTTT.

The chain uses TRBV5-1 and TRBJ2-3, with TRBD1 matching 9 bases. The V segment lost 4 bases and the J segment 2 bases; nucleotides outside the gene matches: 5. CDR3 length: 15 residues. The V gene's germline CDR1 is SGHRS and CDR2 YFSETQ. This CDR3 reads CASSTGTGITDTQYF. In nucleotides, the CDR3 is TGCGCCAGCAGCACGGGGACAGGGATCACAGATACGCAGTATTTT.